The T cell receptor beta chain under discussion was sequenced for a study of blood T cell repertoires in COVID-19. On the study more broadly: Material from acute and convalescent COVID-19 was sourced from the United States, Italy and Spain. PBMCs, B-cell-depleted T cells, or T cells were the source of the cDNA or gDNA that made up the material.

The V and J ends lost 2 bases and 1 base respectively, with 8 bases between them. Looked up from germline, CDR1 is SGHTA and CDR2 is FQGTGA. The CDR3 totals 14 residues. Original processing notes: From reference gene primer amplification, estimates of nucleated cell counts were derived. The repertoire was sequenced with immunoSEQ multiplex PCR; TCRdb's copy has only in-frame clones and lacks some. For V, J and clone size, that table is used; D and trimming come from the DNA. The table records some 41,000 clones, 80% to 90% of them present only once. The TCR was taken from a man aged 35-49 years with active COVID-19. The V gene is TRBV7-3, the J gene TRBJ2-5, with a weak D call TRBD1 (5 bases). Sequencing was done on a sample of peripheral blood. The DNA of the CDR3 is TGTGCCAGCAGCTTAGGCAGGGTCCAAGAGACCCAGTACTTC. Translating it yields CASSLGRVQETQYF.